A selection of T cell receptor beta chains follows, all from one sample in a study of shared clonotypes between healthy human individuals. Assay used: immunoSEQ multiplex PCR; TCRdb lists only in-frame clones, some missing. The sample has some 2.1 million clones; about 95% are singletons. Specimen: naive CD8+ T cells sorted from blood. Receptors were obtained from a young man in good health. The CDR3 runs from the conserved cysteine through the conserved F or W. Each record gives: D gene, clone size, J gene, V gene, CDR3 DNA, CDR3 protein. A D gene is named only where the DNA matches it firmly. Clone size, where shown, is once, few, many, or a class for clones that have expanded.

D gene: NA
clone size: NA
J gene: TRBJ2-3
V gene: TRBV6-4
CDR3 DNA: TGTGCCAGCAGTGACCAGGGGCTTGCCACAGATACGCAGTATTTT
CDR3 protein: CASSDQGLATDTQYF

D gene: TRBD2
clone size: once
J gene: TRBJ2-1
V gene: TRBV7-9
CDR3 DNA: TGTGCCAGCAGCTTAGGGGCCGGACTAGCGGCCAATGAGCAGTTCTTC
CDR3 protein: CASSLGAGLAANEQFF

D gene: NA
clone size: NA
J gene: TRBJ1-1
V gene: TRBV5-6
CDR3 DNA: TGTGCCAGCAGCCTGGACGGCCTGAACACTGAAGCTTTCTTT
CDR3 protein: CASSLDGLNTEAFF

D gene: TRBD2
clone size: NA
J gene: TRBJ2-7
V gene: TRBV29-1
CDR3 DNA: TGCAGCGTTGAAGACCAGCGGGAGGGCAAACCATACGAGCAGTACTTC
CDR3 protein: CSVEDQREGKPYEQYF

D gene: NA
clone size: NA
J gene: TRBJ2-6
V gene: TRBV7-8
CDR3 DNA: TGTGCCAGCAGCTTAGATTGGGCCGGGGGCCACTCTGGGGCCAACGTCCTGACTTTC
CDR3 protein: CASSLDWAGGHSGANVLTF

D gene: NA
clone size: NA
J gene: TRBJ2-7
V gene: TRBV5-4
CDR3 DNA: TGTGCCAGCAGCTTTGGGGGTTACGAGCAGTACTTC
CDR3 protein: CASSFGGYEQYF

D gene: NA
clone size: NA
J gene: TRBJ1-1
V gene: TRBV4-3
CDR3 DNA: TGCGCCAGCAGCCAAGGGTCGCTAGAGGGGCTGAACACTGAAGCTTTCTTT
CDR3 protein: CASSQGSLEGLNTEAFF

D gene: NA
clone size: NA
J gene: TRBJ2-7
V gene: TRBV7-6
CDR3 DNA: TGTGCCAGCAGCTGGGGGGACACCGTTCGCGAGCAGTACTTC
CDR3 protein: CASSWGDTVREQYF

D gene: NA
clone size: NA
J gene: TRBJ2-1
V gene: TRBV6-1
CDR3 DNA: TGTGCCAGCAGTGACCATTTGCCCAACGAGCAGTTCTTC
CDR3 protein: CASSDHLPNEQFF

D gene: NA
clone size: once
J gene: TRBJ2-1
V gene: TRBV11-2
CDR3 DNA: TGTGCCAGCAGCTTTAGTCGGAACTATGAGCAGTTCTTC
CDR3 protein: CASSFSRNYEQFF

D gene: NA
clone size: NA
J gene: TRBJ2-1
V gene: TRBV9
CDR3 DNA: TGTGCCAGCAGCGCCTCGGGTCCCTCATATGAGCAGTTCTTC
CDR3 protein: CASSASGPSYEQFF

D gene: NA
clone size: NA
J gene: TRBJ2-5
V gene: TRBV7-2
CDR3 DNA: TGTGCCAGCAGCTTAACGGGACCGGAGACCCAGTACTTC
CDR3 protein: CASSLTGPETQYF

D gene: TRBD1
clone size: NA
J gene: TRBJ2-2
V gene: TRBV14
CDR3 DNA: TGTGCCAGCAGCCAAGGAGTGGGGGACAGGCGATTCTTTTCCGGGGAGCTGTTTTTT
CDR3 protein: CASSQGVGDRRFFSGELFF

D gene: NA
clone size: NA
J gene: TRBJ2-5
V gene: TRBV4-1
CDR3 DNA: TGCGCCAGCAGCCAAGATAGGCAGGATCAAGAGACCCAGTACTTC
CDR3 protein: CASSQDRQDQETQYF

D gene: NA
clone size: NA
J gene: TRBJ2-3
V gene: TRBV11-2
CDR3 DNA: TGTGCCAGCAGCTTAGTTCCAGGCGGTGATACGCAGTATTTT
CDR3 protein: CASSLVPGGDTQYF

D gene: NA
clone size: few
J gene: TRBJ1-2
V gene: TRBV2
CDR3 DNA: TGTGCCAGCAGTGATGACTATGGCTACACCTTC
CDR3 protein: CASSDDYGYTF

D gene: TRBD2
clone size: once
J gene: TRBJ2-1
V gene: TRBV4-3
CDR3 DNA: TGCGCCAGCAGCCAAGAGATGAGACTAGCCCTAGTTGAGCAGTTCTTC
CDR3 protein: CASSQEMRLALVEQFF

D gene: TRBD2
clone size: NA
J gene: TRBJ2-7
V gene: TRBV11-2
CDR3 DNA: TGTGCCAGCAGCGTCGCCACCCTAGCGGGAGACTACGAGCAGTACTTC
CDR3 protein: CASSVATLAGDYEQYF

D gene: TRBD1
clone size: NA
J gene: TRBJ2-7
V gene: TRBV9
CDR3 DNA: TGTGCCAGCAGCGAGGGGGCAGGGAGCTCCTACGAGCAGTACTTC
CDR3 protein: CASSEGAGSSYEQYF

D gene: NA
clone size: NA
J gene: TRBJ1-1
V gene: TRBV28
CDR3 DNA: TGTGCCAGCAGTTTGCCAGGGTGGGAAGCTTTCTTT
CDR3 protein: CASSLPGWEAFF

D gene: NA
clone size: NA
J gene: TRBJ1-3
V gene: TRBV27
CDR3 DNA: TGTGCTGTTAGCTCTGGAAACACCATATATTTT
CDR3 protein: CAVSSGNTIYF

D gene: TRBD1
clone size: NA
J gene: TRBJ2-5
V gene: TRBV11-2
CDR3 DNA: TGTGCCAGCATCCCGGGACAGGAAGAGCAAGAGACCCAGTACTTC
CDR3 protein: CASIPGQEEQETQYF

D gene: TRBD1
clone size: few
J gene: TRBJ1-3
V gene: TRBV7-9
CDR3 DNA: TGTGCCAGCAGCTTCGACAGGGAAGTTGGAAACACCATATATTTT
CDR3 protein: CASSFDREVGNTIYF

D gene: NA
clone size: NA
J gene: TRBJ1-1
V gene: TRBV6-1
CDR3 DNA: TGTGCCAGTAGGGGAAGGGGCGTAGCGGACACTGAAGCTTTCTTT
CDR3 protein: CASRGRGVADTEAFF

D gene: TRBD1
clone size: NA
J gene: TRBJ1-1
V gene: TRBV27
CDR3 DNA: TGTGCCAGCAGTCTGACAGGGACTGAAGCTTTCTTT
CDR3 protein: CASSLTGTEAFF

D gene: TRBD2
clone size: NA
J gene: TRBJ2-7
V gene: TRBV7-2
CDR3 DNA: TGTGCCAGCAGCTTAACAGCGGGACCAGCCTACGAGCAGTACTTC
CDR3 protein: CASSLTAGPAYEQYF

D gene: NA
clone size: NA
J gene: TRBJ2-1
V gene: TRBV7-2
CDR3 DNA: TGTGCCAGCAGCTTATCAGGGAATGAGCAGTTCTTC
CDR3 protein: CASSLSGNEQFF

D gene: NA
clone size: NA
J gene: TRBJ2-7
V gene: TRBV9
CDR3 DNA: TGTGCCAGCAGCCCGGCCGGAGGGGTCGGAAACGAGCAGTACTTC
CDR3 protein: CASSPAGGVGNEQYF

D gene: NA
clone size: NA
J gene: TRBJ2-5
V gene: TRBV6-5
CDR3 DNA: TGTGCCAGCAGTTACTCTGGGGGGCCAGAGACCCAGTACTTC
CDR3 protein: CASSYSGGPETQYF

D gene: NA
clone size: NA
J gene: TRBJ2-7
V gene: TRBV28
CDR3 DNA: TGTGCCAGCAGCACAGGGTCCTACGAGCAGTACTTC
CDR3 protein: CASSTGSYEQYF

D gene: NA
clone size: once
J gene: TRBJ2-7
V gene: TRBV7-9
CDR3 DNA: TGTGCCAGCAGCTTAGTAGGCCAGGCCCACTCCTACGAGCAGTACTTC
CDR3 protein: CASSLVGQAHSYEQYF

D gene: NA
clone size: NA
J gene: TRBJ1-4
V gene: TRBV5-8
CDR3 DNA: TGTGCCAGCAGCCCCGGAGGGTCGGAGAAACTGTTTTTT
CDR3 protein: CASSPGGSEKLFF

D gene: NA
clone size: NA
J gene: TRBJ2-2
V gene: TRBV19
CDR3 DNA: TGTGCCAGTGCCCACCTCGAGACAGACCATTACACCGGGGAGCTGTTTTTT
CDR3 protein: CASAHLETDHYTGELFF

D gene: NA
clone size: NA
J gene: TRBJ1-1
V gene: TRBV4-1
CDR3 DNA: TGCGCCAGCAGCCAAGGGGGGACACAACGGAACACTGAAGCTTTCTTT
CDR3 protein: CASSQGGTQRNTEAFF

D gene: NA
clone size: NA
J gene: TRBJ2-2
V gene: TRBV27
CDR3 DNA: TGTGCCAGCAGTTTTTCGGGAACCGGGGAGCTGTTTTTT
CDR3 protein: CASSFSGTGELFF

D gene: NA
clone size: NA
J gene: TRBJ2-1
V gene: TRBV4-3
CDR3 DNA: TGCGCCAGCAGCCAAGAAGGGGCCGGGGCAGAAAAGTACAATGAGCAGTTCTTC
CDR3 protein: CASSQEGAGAEKYNEQFF

D gene: NA
clone size: NA
J gene: TRBJ1-6
V gene: TRBV6-6
CDR3 DNA: TGTGCCAGCAGTTACGCAGGGGTAAATCATAATTCACCCCTCCACTTT
CDR3 protein: CASSYAGVNHNSPLHF

D gene: NA
clone size: once
J gene: TRBJ1-1
V gene: TRBV27
CDR3 DNA: TGTGCCAGCAGCGTTGGACAGCCGAACACTGAAGCTTTCTTT
CDR3 protein: CASSVGQPNTEAFF

D gene: TRBD2
clone size: NA
J gene: TRBJ2-7
V gene: TRBV4-1
CDR3 DNA: TGCGCCAGCAGCCAAGATATGGTAGCGGGGTCCCACGAGCAGTACTTC
CDR3 protein: CASSQDMVAGSHEQYF